This T cell receptor beta chain appears in the sequencing data of a study of T cells in Graves' hyperthyroidism and ophthalmopathy. Patients were excluded because of uncontrolled infection, other autoimmune disease, pregnancy or lactation. Study-wide points: In blood, most of the thyroid clonotypes expanded above 0.001 were also present.

The germline V gene encodes CDR1 LGHNA and CDR2 YNFKEQ. The ends lost 0 bases at V and 5 bases at J; junction bases unmatched: 6. There are 16 residues in the CDR3. Amplification of TCR beta CDR3 regions was performed using RNA transcripts as template. With the HTBI primer set, the TCR CDR3 went through a first round of RT-PCR. TCRdb analysed the multiplex PCR reads with MiXCR anew, one entry per CDR3 protein. The sample yields about 710,000 distinct CDR3 sequences, over 15% seen once. This clonotype came up a few times. Its specificity is not known. The gene calls are TRBV4-2 and TRBJ2-5; 10 bases are shared with TRBD2. The TCR sequence derives from a man between 18 and 35 years old with Graves' hyperthyroidism. Sequencing used blood. The CDR3 here is CASSQDQAGGWETQYF. Written as DNA, the CDR3 is TGTGCCAGCAGCCAAGATCAAGCGGGAGGGTGGGAGACCCAGTACTTC.